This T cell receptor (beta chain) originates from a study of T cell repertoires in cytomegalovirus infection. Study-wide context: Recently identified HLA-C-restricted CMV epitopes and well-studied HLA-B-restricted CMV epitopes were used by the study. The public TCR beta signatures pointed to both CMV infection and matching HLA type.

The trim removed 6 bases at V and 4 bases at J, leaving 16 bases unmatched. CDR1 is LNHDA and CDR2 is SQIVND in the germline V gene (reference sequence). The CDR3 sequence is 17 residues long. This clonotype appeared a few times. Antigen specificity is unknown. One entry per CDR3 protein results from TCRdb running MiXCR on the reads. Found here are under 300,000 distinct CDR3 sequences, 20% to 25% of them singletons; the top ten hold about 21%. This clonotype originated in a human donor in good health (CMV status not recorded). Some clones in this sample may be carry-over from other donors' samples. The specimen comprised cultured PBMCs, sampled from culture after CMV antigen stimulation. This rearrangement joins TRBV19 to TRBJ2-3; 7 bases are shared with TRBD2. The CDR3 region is CASSALRRGSSPDTQYF. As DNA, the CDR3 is TGTGCCAGTAGCGCTCTCAGACGCGGGAGTTCCCCAGATACGCAGTATTTT.